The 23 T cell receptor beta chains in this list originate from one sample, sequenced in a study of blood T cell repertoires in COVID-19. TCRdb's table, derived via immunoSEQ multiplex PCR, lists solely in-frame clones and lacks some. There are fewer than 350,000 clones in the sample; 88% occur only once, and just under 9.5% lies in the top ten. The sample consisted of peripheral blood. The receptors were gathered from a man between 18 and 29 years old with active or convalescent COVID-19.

The CDR3 nucleotides read TGTGCCAGCAGCTTAAACTTGCGGGGAGGGAACACTGAAGCTTTCTTT. Its translation: CASSLNLRGGNTEAFF. The genes are TRBV11-2 and TRBJ1-1, with D uncertain. Germline lookup yields CDR1 SGHAT and CDR2 FQNNGV. V lost 2 bases, J lost 1 base, and 14 bases lay in between. The CDR3 is 16 residues long.

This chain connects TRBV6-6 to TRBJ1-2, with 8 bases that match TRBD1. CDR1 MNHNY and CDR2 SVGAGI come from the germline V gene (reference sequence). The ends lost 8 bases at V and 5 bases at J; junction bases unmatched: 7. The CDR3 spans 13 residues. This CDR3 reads CASRQGSRYGYTF. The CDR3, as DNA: TGTGCCAGCCGACAGGGGTCTCGGTATGGCTACACCTTC.

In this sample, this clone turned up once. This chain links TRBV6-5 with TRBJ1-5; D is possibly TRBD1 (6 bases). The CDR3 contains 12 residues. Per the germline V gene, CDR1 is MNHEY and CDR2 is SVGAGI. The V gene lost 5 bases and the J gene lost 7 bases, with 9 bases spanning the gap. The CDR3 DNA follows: TGTGCCAGCAGTAGACAGGAGCAGCCCCAGCATTTT. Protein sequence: CASSRQEQPQHF.

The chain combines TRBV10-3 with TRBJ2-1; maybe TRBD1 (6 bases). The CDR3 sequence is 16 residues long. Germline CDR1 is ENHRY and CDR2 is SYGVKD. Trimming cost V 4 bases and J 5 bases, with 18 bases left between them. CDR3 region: CAISGNRVMRDNEQFF. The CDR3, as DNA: TGTGCCATCAGTGGGAACAGGGTAATGCGGGACAATGAGCAGTTCTTC.

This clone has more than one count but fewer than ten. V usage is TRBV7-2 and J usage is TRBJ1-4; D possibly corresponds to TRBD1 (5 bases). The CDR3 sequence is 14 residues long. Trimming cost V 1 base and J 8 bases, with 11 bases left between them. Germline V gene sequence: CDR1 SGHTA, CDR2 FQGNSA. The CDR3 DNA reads TGTGCCAGCAGCTTAGTGAGCGGGGGGGAAAAACTGTTTTTT. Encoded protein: CASSLVSGGEKLFF.

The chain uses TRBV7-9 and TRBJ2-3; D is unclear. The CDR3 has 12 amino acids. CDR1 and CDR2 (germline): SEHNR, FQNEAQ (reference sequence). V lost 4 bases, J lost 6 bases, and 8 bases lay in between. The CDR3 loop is CASSSESDTQYF. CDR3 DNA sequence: TGTGCCAGCAGCTCCGAGTCGGATACGCAGTATTTT.

CDR3 sequence (DNA): TGCGCCAGCAGCCAATGGATAGAGGGCAGTGAAGCTTTCTTT. This sequence encodes CASSQWIEGSEAFF. The rearrangement uses TRBV4-1 and TRBJ1-1; D call uncertain. V was shortened by 2 bases and J by 7 bases, with 14 bases between the two germline ends. CDR1 MGHRA and CDR2 YSYEKL come from the germline V gene. The CDR3 runs 14 residues.

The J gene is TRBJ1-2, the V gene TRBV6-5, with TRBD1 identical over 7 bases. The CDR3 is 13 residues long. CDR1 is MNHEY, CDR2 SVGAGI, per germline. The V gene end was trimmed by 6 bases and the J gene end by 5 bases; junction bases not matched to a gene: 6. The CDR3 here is CASRVQGIYGYTF. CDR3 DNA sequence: TGTGCCAGCAGGGTACAGGGGATTTATGGCTACACCTTC.

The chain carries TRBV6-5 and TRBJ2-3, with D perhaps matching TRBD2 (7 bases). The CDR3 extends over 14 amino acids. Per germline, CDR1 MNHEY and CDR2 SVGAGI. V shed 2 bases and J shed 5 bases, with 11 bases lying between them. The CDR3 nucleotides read TGTGCCAGCAGTTACGGGGGGGCCGTAGATACGCAGTATTTT. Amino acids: CASSYGGAVDTQYF.

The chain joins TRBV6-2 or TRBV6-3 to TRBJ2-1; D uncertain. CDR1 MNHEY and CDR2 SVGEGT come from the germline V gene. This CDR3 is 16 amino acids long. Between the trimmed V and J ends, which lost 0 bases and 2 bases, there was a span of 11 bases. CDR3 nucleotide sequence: TGTGCCAGCAGTTACTCGATAGGAGCCCCCTACAATGAGCAGTTCTTC. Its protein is CASSYSIGAPYNEQFF.

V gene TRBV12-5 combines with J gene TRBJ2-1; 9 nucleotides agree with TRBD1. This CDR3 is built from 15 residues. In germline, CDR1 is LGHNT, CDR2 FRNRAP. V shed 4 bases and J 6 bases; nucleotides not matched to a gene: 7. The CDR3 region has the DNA TGTGCTAGTGGTTCGCCGGGACAGGGTTCCAATGAGCAGTTCTTC. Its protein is CASGSPGQGSNEQFF.

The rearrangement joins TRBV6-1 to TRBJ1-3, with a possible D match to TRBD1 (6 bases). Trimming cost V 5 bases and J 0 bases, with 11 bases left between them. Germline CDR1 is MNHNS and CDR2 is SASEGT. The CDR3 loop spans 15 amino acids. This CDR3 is CASSHTGNSGNTIYF. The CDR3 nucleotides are TGTGCCAGCAGTCACACAGGGAACTCTGGAAACACCATATATTTT.

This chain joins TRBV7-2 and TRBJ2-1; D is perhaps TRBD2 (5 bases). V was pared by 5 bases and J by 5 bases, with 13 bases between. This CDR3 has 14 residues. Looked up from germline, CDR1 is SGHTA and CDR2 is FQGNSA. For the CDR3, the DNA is TGTGCCAGCAGCCACCGGGGTGGTAACAATGAGCAGTTCTTC. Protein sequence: CASSHRGGNNEQFF.

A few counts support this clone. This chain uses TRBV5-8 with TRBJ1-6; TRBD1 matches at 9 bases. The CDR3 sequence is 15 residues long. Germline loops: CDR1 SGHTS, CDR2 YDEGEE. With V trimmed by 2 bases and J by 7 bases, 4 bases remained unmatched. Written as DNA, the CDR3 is TGTGCCAGCAGCTTACAGGGGGCCCGGAATTCACCCCTCCACTTT. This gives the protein CASSLQGARNSPLHF.

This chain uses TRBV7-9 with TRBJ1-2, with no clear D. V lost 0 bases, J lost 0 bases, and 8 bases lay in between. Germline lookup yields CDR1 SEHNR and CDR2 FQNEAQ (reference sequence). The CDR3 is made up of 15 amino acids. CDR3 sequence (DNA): TGTGCCAGCAGCTTAGCGACCGGGACTAACTATGGCTACACCTTC. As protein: CASSLATGTNYGYTF. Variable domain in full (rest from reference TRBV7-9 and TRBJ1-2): DTGVSQNPRHKITKRGQNVTFRCDPISEHNRLYWYRQTLGQGPEFLTYFQNEAQLEKSRLLSDRFSAERPKGSFSTLEIQRTEQGDSAMYLCASSLATGTNYGYTFGSGTRLTVV.

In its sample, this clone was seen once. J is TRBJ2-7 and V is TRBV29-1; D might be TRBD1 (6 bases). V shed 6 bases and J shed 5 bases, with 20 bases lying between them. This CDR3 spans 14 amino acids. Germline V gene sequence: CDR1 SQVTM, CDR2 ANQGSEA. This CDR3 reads CSVGGMGARDEQYF. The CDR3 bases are TGCAGCGTGGGCGGTATGGGGGCTCGGGACGAGCAGTACTTC.

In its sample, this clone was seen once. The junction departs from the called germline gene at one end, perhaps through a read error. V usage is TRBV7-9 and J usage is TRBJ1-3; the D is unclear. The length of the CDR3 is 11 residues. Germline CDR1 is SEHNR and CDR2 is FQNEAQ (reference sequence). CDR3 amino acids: CASSSVRSGDF. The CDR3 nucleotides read TGTGCCAGCAGCTCAGTTAGGTCCGGGGATTTT.

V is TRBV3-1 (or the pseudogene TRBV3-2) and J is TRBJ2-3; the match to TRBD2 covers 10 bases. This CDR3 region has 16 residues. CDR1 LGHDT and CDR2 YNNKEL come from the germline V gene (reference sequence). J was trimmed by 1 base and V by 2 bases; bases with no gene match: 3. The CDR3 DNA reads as TGTGCCAGCAGCCAATTAGCGGGGGGACGCACAGATACGCAGTATTTT. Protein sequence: CASSQLAGGRTDTQYF.

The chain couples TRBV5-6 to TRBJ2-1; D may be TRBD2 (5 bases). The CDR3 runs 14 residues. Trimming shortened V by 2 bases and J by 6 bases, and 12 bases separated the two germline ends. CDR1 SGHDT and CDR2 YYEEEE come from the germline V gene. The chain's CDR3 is CASSLDLEGNEQFF. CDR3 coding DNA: TGTGCCAGCAGCTTAGACCTTGAGGGCAATGAGCAGTTCTTC.

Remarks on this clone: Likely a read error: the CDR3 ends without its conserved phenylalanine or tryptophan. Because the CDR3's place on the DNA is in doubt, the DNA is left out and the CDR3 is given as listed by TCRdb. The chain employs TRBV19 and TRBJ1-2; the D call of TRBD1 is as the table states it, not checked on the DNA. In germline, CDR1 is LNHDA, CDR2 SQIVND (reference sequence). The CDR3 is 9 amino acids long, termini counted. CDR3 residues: CATTTDSSV.

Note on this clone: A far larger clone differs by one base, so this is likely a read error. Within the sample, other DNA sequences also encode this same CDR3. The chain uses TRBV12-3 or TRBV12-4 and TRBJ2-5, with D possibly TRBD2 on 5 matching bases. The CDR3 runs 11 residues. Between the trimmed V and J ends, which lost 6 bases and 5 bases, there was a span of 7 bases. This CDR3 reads CASSPGETQYF. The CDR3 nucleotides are TGTGCCAGCAGCCCGGGGGAGACCCAGTACTTC.

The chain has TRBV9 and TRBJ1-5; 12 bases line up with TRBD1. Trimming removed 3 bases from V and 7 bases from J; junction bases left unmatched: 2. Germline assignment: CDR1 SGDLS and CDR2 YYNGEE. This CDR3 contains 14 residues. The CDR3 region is CASSAGQGAQPQHF. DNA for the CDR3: TGTGCCAGCAGCGCGGGACAGGGGGCCCAGCCCCAGCATTTT.

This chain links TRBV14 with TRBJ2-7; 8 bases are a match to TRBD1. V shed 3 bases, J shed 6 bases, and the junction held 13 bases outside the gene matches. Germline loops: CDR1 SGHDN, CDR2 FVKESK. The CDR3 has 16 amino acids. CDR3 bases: TGTGCCAGCAGCCAGGTTTTCGGACAGGGAACCCCCGAGCAGTACTTC. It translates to CASSQVFGQGTPEQYF.